The 20 T cell receptor beta chains given below trace back to one sample, sequenced in a study of T cells in Graves' hyperthyroidism and ophthalmopathy. Amplified TCR beta CDR3 regions came from RNA transcripts. With the HTBI primer set, the TCR CDR3 went through a first round of RT-PCR. One entry per CDR3 protein, called by TCRdb with MiXCR from the multiplex PCR reads. The repertoire holds 300,000 or so distinct CDR3 sequences, with over 15% as singletons. The sample consisted of blood. The receptors derive from a woman in her forties or fifties with Graves' hyperthyroidism.

This clonotype was seen at least ten times. The CDR3 DNA reads as TGTGCCAGCAGCATCAATATCGGGGGGCCCAATGAGCAGTTCTTC. Translating gives CASSINIGGPNEQFF. The chain carries TRBV7-2 and TRBJ2-1, with D perhaps TRBD2 (7 bases). Trimming shortened V by 5 bases and J by 6 bases, and 17 bases separated the two germline ends. Per the germline V gene, CDR1 is SGHTA and CDR2 is FQGNSA. This CDR3 region has 15 residues.

This chain links TRBV7-2 with TRBJ2-1, with no clear D. In germline, CDR1 is SGHTA, CDR2 FQGNSA. With 5 bases removed from V and 6 bases from J, the gap between germline ends came to 14 bases. CDR3 length: 14 residues. CDR3 region: CASSLLRVPNEQFF. The CDR3 DNA reads as TGTGCCAGCAGCCTGCTCCGTGTCCCCAATGAGCAGTTCTTC.

The chain is built from TRBV5-1 and TRBJ2-2, with D possibly TRBD2 on 6 matching bases. Trimming pared 2 bases from V and 5 bases from J, leaving 16 bases between. Per germline, CDR1 SGHRS and CDR2 YFSETQ. The CDR3 is 16 residues long. The CDR3 sequence: CASSFTSPRGTGELFF. DNA for the CDR3: TGCGCCAGCAGCTTCACGTCTCCCCGGGGGACCGGGGAGCTGTTTTTT.

There are a few counts of this clonotype. The gene calls are TRBV19 and TRBJ2-1; D is possibly TRBD2 (6 bases). Germline values: CDR1 LNHDA, CDR2 SQIVND (reference sequence). Trimming took off 3 bases at V and 4 bases at J, with 16 bases between the two ends. The CDR3 is 16 residues long. The DNA for the CDR3 is TGTGCCAGTAGTATGAGCGGCGGGATCTCATACAATGAGCAGTTCTTC. Its protein is CASSMSGGISYNEQFF.

V gene TRBV3-1 combines with J gene TRBJ2-1; 13 bases are a match to TRBD2. Germline V lookup: CDR1 LGHDT, CDR2 YNNKEL (reference sequence). V shed 1 base, J shed 7 bases, and the junction held 7 bases outside the gene matches. This CDR3 is 17 amino acids long. CDR3 sequence reads: CASSQVLLAGGFNEQFF. For the CDR3, the DNA is TGTGCCAGCAGCCAAGTCTTACTAGCGGGAGGGTTTAATGAGCAGTTCTTC.

This clonotype appeared a few times. The chain recombines TRBV10-1 with TRBJ1-5; D is unclear. V was cut by 9 bases and J by 1 base, with 19 bases left in between. CDR3 length: 16 amino acids. From germline, CDR1 is WNHNN and CDR2 SYGVQD (reference sequence). This CDR3 reads CARIKTGHASNQPQHF. The CDR3 coding sequence is TGCGCCAGAATAAAGACCGGCCACGCAAGCAATCAGCCCCAGCATTTT.

This chain links TRBV2 with TRBJ2-4; TRBD1 is a possible D gene (6 bases). The ends were cut back, 6 bases at V and 7 bases at J, with 16 bases in the middle. The germline CDR1 and CDR2 sequences are SNHLY and FYNNEI. This CDR3 has 14 amino acids. This chain's CDR3 is CASRRIRGENIQYF. The CDR3 region has the DNA TGTGCCAGCAGGAGGATCAGGGGTGAGAACATTCAGTACTTC.

This clonotype appeared a few times. The V and J genes are TRBV7-9 and TRBJ2-7; possibly TRBD1 or TRBD2 for D (6 bases each). Germline assignment: CDR1 SEHNR and CDR2 FQNEAQ (reference sequence). The V and J ends lost 5 bases and 2 bases respectively, with 16 bases between them. The CDR3 totals 15 residues. CDR3 amino acids: CASSVKQGLTYEQYF. CDR3 nucleotide sequence: TGTGCCAGCAGCGTCAAACAGGGACTGACCTACGAGCAGTACTTC.

This clonotype appeared many times. The V call is TRBV30, the J call TRBJ1-2; D is undetermined. Per the germline V gene, CDR1 is GTSNPN and CDR2 is SVGIG (reference sequence). This CDR3 has 13 residues. The V end lost 1 base, the J end lost 0 bases, and 6 bases lay between the germline ends. CDR3 sequence: CAWSEQTNYGYTF. CDR3 DNA sequence: TGTGCCTGGAGTGAACAGACTAACTATGGCTACACCTTC.

This clonotype appeared many times. This chain connects TRBV3-1 to TRBJ2-5; D may correspond to TRBD1 or TRBD2 (5 bases each). The germline gives CDR1 LGHDT, CDR2 YNNKEL (reference sequence). V lost 0 bases, J lost 7 bases, and 15 bases lay in between. This CDR3 contains 15 residues. As DNA, the CDR3 is TGTGCCAGCAGCCAAGATCTTTATGGTGGGGGGACCCAGTACTTC. Amino acid sequence: CASSQDLYGGGTQYF.

The sample holds many counts of this clonotype. The rearrangement uses TRBV28 and TRBJ1-4, with D tentatively TRBD1 (5 bases). Looked up from germline, CDR1 is MDHEN and CDR2 is SYDVKM. Deletions cut 2 bases from V and 5 bases from J, with 9 bases between. CDR3 length: 14 residues. CDR3 nucleotides: TGTGCCAGCAGTTTAGGGACGGAAAATGAAAAACTGTTTTTT. Translation: CASSLGTENEKLFF.

This chain joins TRBV9 and TRBJ2-7, with TRBD2 matching over 8 bases. J gave up 0 bases and V 4 bases, and 18 bases lay outside the gene matches. The CDR3 runs 19 residues. Germline CDR1 and CDR2: SGDLS and YYNGEE. The CDR3 nucleotides read TGTGCCAGCAGCCCCCTTGGGGGTAGCGGGGTCTTTAGCTCCTACGAGCAGTACTTC. This sequence encodes CASSPLGGSGVFSSYEQYF. Full variable domain (remainder filled in from reference TRBV9 and TRBJ2-7): DSGVTQTPKHLITATGQRVTLRCSPRSGDLSVYWYQQSLDQGLQFLIQYYNGEERAKGNILERFSAQQFPDLHSELNLSSLELGDSALYFCASSPLGGSGVFSSYEQYFGPGTRLTVT.

V and J are TRBV10-1 and TRBJ1-1; TRBD1 is a possible D gene (6 bases). The length of the CDR3 is 12 residues. V lost 6 bases and J 9 bases, leaving 14 bases between the germline ends. The germline V gene encodes CDR1 WNHNN and CDR2 SYGVQD (reference sequence). The CDR3 region has the DNA TGCGCCAGCAGCCCCGGGACACGGCAAGCTTTCTTT. This translates into CASSPGTRQAFF.

This clonotype was detected many times. The chain recombines TRBV20-1 with TRBJ2-3; 7 bases map to TRBD2. The CDR3 runs to 15 residues. Germline values: CDR1 DFQATT, CDR2 SNEGSKA (reference sequence). Losses at the gene ends were 5 bases for V and 4 bases for J; bases not matched to a gene: 12. The CDR3 DNA is TGCAGTGCTCAATTTTCTAGCGGTGCATCAGATACGCAGTATTTT. This codes for CSAQFSSGASDTQYF.

The CDR3 DNA follows: TGTGCCAGTAGCGGGTACGGACCTAGCGGGAGGGGGAACACCGGGGAGCTGTTTTTT. It specifies CASSGYGPSGRGNTGELFF. The rearrangement links TRBV19 to TRBJ2-2; the match to TRBD2 covers 12 bases. This CDR3 spans 19 amino acids. The V and J ends lost 6 bases and 1 base, in that order; junction bases with no gene match: 12. Germline assignment: CDR1 LNHDA and CDR2 SQIVND (reference sequence).

This clonotype was counted at least ten times. The V gene is TRBV5-1, the J gene TRBJ2-3; 7 bases are a match to TRBD1. Germline V CDR1 and CDR2: SGHRS, YFSETQ. The CDR3 is made up of 13 amino acids. Trimming cost V 4 bases and J 6 bases; bases outside gene matches: 5. The CDR3 loop is CASSAGTEDTQYF. In DNA, the CDR3 is TGCGCCAGCAGCGCTGGGACAGAGGATACGCAGTATTTT.

This clonotype appeared a few times. This chain uses TRBV3-1 with TRBJ1-1; 9 bases line up with TRBD1. The CDR3 is 14 amino acids. CDR1 and CDR2 from the germline V gene are LGHDT and YNNKEL (reference sequence). The junction had 4 bases not matched to a gene; V was cut back by 2 bases and J by 6 bases. CDR3 residues: CASSQKGTGSEAFF. As DNA, the CDR3 is TGTGCCAGCAGCCAAAAGGGGACAGGGTCTGAAGCTTTCTTT.

This clonotype was seen ten or more times. V gene TRBV6-5 combines with J gene TRBJ2-7; 14 bases match TRBD2. With 2 bases clipped from V and 3 bases from J, the junction kept 6 bases outside the gene matches. There are 17 residues in the CDR3. Germline CDR1 MNHEY, CDR2 SVGAGI. The CDR3 nucleotides are TGTGCCAGCAGTTACCGCCCTGGGACTAGCGGGAGCTACGAGCAGTACTTC. It yields the protein CASSYRPGTSGSYEQYF.

V gene TRBV27 combines with J gene TRBJ2-4; D is unresolved. Trimming removed 0 bases at V and 6 bases at J, with 9 bases between. This CDR3 contains 14 residues. CDR1 MNHEY and CDR2 SMNVEV come from the germline V gene (reference sequence). This CDR3 reads CASSLSHRTNIQYF. CDR3 sequence (DNA): TGTGCCAGCAGTTTATCTCATAGAACAAACATTCAGTACTTC.

This chain connects TRBV6-1 to TRBJ2-5; the D gene is possibly TRBD1 (5 bases). V was shortened by 0 bases and J by 3 bases, with 11 bases between the two germline ends. This CDR3 is 15 amino acids long. CDR1 is MNHNS and CDR2 is SASEGT in the germline V gene. CDR3 in amino acids: CASSEARGWEETQYF. DNA for the CDR3: TGTGCCAGCAGTGAAGCTAGGGGATGGGAAGAGACCCAGTACTTC.